This TCR beta chain was recovered during a study of T cell repertoires in cytomegalovirus infection. For the study at large: An indication of both CMV infection and matching HLA type came from public TCR beta signatures.

On this clonotype itself: The target antigen is unknown.

TCRdb recomputed calls from the reads with MiXCR, one row per CDR3 protein. Of roughly 87,000 distinct CDR3 sequences detected, approximately 30% appear once; the ten largest clones hold approximately 71%. Trimming pared 3 bases from V and 1 base from J, leaving 13 bases between. Looked up from germline, CDR1 is SQVTM and CDR2 is ANQGSEA. The CDR3 runs to 14 residues. This TCR was recovered from a human donor in good health (CMV status not recorded). Some clones in this sample may be carry-over from other donors' samples. The chain combines TRBV29-1 with TRBJ2-7; D may be TRBD1 (6 bases). This material consisted of CD8+ T cells from cultured PBMCs, taken from culture after CMV antigen stimulation. CDR3 residues: CSVERGTSSYEQYF. CDR3 sequence (DNA): TGCAGCGTTGAGAGGGGGACATCGTCCTACGAGCAGTACTTC.